This T cell receptor (beta chain) is from a study of graft-versus-host responses after intestinal transplantation. Study details: Every transplant recipient was induced with anti-thymocyte globulin, then maintained on tacrolimus and steroids for around 3 years.

Study-level points and caveats: GvH clones occurred in recipient marrow; some first appeared in ileum or blood. Some patients had graft-donor T cell macrochimerism. In their allografts, the ratios of graft-versus-host to host-versus-graft T cell clones were high. Early post-transplant HvG declines tracked with peak circulating GvH clone levels.

The assay was immunoSEQ multiplex PCR, and TCRdb's table has in-frame clones only and misses some. The repertoire has 100,000 or so clones, more than 85% of them found once; the top ten carry 0.85% to 1%. In regard to this clone: What it binds is unknown.

This TCR was sampled from a human donor who was the organ donor for an intestinal transplant. This material consisted of unstimulated CD4+ T cells sorted from spleen or lymph node cells, taken before transplant.

CDR3 DNA sequence: TGTGCCAGCAGTGAATATATCTTTGGGACAGATAATGAAAAACTGTTTTTT. Translating gives CASSEYIFGTDNEKLFF. The V gene is TRBV25-1, the J gene TRBJ1-4; TRBD1 matches 7 bases. CDR1 is MGHDK, CDR2 SYGVNS, per germline. The CDR3 covers 17 residues. Trimming took 0 bases from V and 4 from J; bases not matched to a gene: 8.